The 23 T cell receptor beta chains reported below all come from one sample, sequenced in a study of lymphopenia after photon versus proton radiotherapy. Some clones are missing from TCRdb's copy, which holds only in-frame ones; the method was immunoSEQ multiplex PCR. The repertoire holds roughly 58,000 clones, with 87% as singletons. The sample was peripheral blood, taken from a patient treated with proton-based radiotherapy. These TCRs come from a man older than 75 with esophageal cancer.

The chain couples TRBV9 to TRBJ1-2, with a possible D match to TRBD1 (5 bases). CDR3 length: 11 residues. The germline gives CDR1 SGDLS, CDR2 YYNGEE. Trimming shortened V by 7 bases and J by 8 bases, and 12 bases separated the two germline ends. This CDR3 reads CASGRALGYTF. The DNA for the CDR3 is TGTGCCAGCGGCAGGGCTTTAGGCTACACCTTC.

Only a few counts were recorded for this clone. The chain joins TRBV7-3 to TRBJ1-6; 7 nucleotides align to TRBD1. Germline-derived CDR1 and CDR2 are SGHTA and FQGTGA. After removal of 1 base from V and 8 bases from J, the junction contained 5 bases not matched to a gene. The CDR3 runs 15 residues. As DNA, the CDR3 is TGTGCCAGCAGCTTAAGTGGGACAGAAGATTCACCCCTCCACTTT. It specifies CASSLSGTEDSPLHF.

The chain uses TRBV6-5 and TRBJ1-2; D remains unclear. In germline, CDR1 is MNHEY, CDR2 SVGAGI. This CDR3 contains 11 residues. V was cut by 7 bases and J by 4 bases, with 7 bases left in between. The CDR3 DNA is TGTGCCAGCAAGGCGCGCTATGGCTACACCTTC. It specifies CASKARYGYTF.

The rearrangement uses TRBV19 and TRBJ2-7, with 13 nucleotides matching TRBD2. The CDR3 spans 16 residues. After removal of 4 bases from V and 5 bases from J, the junction contained 8 bases not matched to a gene. Germline values: CDR1 LNHDA, CDR2 SQIVND (reference sequence). The chain's CDR3 is CASSTRTSGSSDEQYF. CDR3 bases: TGTGCCAGTAGTACAAGGACTAGCGGGAGTTCAGACGAGCAGTACTTC.

The chain recombines TRBV6-5 with TRBJ1-2, with TRBD1 as a possible D gene (5 bases). CDR1 and CDR2 (germline): MNHEY, SVGAGI. The CDR3 has 16 residues. Trimming removed 4 bases at V and 5 bases at J, with 20 bases between. The CDR3 reads CASSSTPQALLYGYTF. Written as DNA, the CDR3 is TGTGCCAGCAGTTCCACGCCACAGGCTTTACTGTATGGCTACACCTTC.

This clone is labeled as medium-sized. The chain combines TRBV6-4 with TRBJ1-5; D gene uncertain. Per the germline V gene, CDR1 is MRHNA and CDR2 is SNTAGT. The length of the CDR3 is 15 residues. Trimming removed 6 bases from V and 0 bases from J, with 12 bases in between. DNA for the CDR3: TGTGCCAGCAGCGAGACGACTGATAGCAATCAGCCCCAGCATTTT. Its translation: CASSETTDSNQPQHF.

This chain uses TRBV19 with TRBJ1-1; maybe TRBD1 (6 bases). CDR3 length: 14 residues. Germline loops: CDR1 LNHDA, CDR2 SQIVND (reference sequence). The germline V and J ends were trimmed by 4 bases and 3 bases, with 12 bases remaining between them. CDR3 sequence: CASSTLRGDTEAFF. As DNA, the CDR3 is TGTGCCAGTAGTACTCTAAGGGGGGACACTGAAGCTTTCTTT.

J is TRBJ2-1 and V is TRBV7-9, with D uncertain. Germline V gene data show CDR1 as SEHNR and CDR2 as FQNEAQ (reference sequence). The V gene lost 2 bases and the J gene lost 5 bases, with 13 bases spanning the gap. The CDR3 covers 15 residues. The CDR3 loop is CASSLYTSNHNEQFF. CDR3 coding DNA: TGTGCCAGCAGCTTATACACCAGCAACCACAATGAGCAGTTCTTC.

This chain links TRBV5-6 with TRBJ1-5; 8 nucleotides line up with TRBD1. V shed 1 base and J 6 bases; nucleotides not matched to a gene: 3. CDR3 size: 14 residues. Per the germline V gene, CDR1 is SGHDT and CDR2 is YYEEEE. DNA for the CDR3: TGTGCCAGCAGCTTGTACAGGGGGGCTCAGCCCCAGCATTTT. The encoded protein is CASSLYRGAQPQHF.

J is TRBJ2-1 and V is TRBV5-1; 10 nucleotides align to TRBD1. V shed 2 bases, J shed 5 bases, and the junction held 7 bases outside the gene matches. The CDR3 is 16 residues long. Germline CDR1 is SGHRS and CDR2 is YFSETQ. CDR3 in amino acids: CASSFRGTGENNEQFF. Written as DNA, the CDR3 is TGCGCCAGCAGCTTCCGGGGGACAGGGGAAAACAATGAGCAGTTCTTC.

The chain uses TRBV5-1 and TRBJ1-1, with D possibly TRBD1 on 5 matching bases. Per the germline V gene, CDR1 is SGHRS and CDR2 is YFSETQ. V was cut by 1 base and J by 3 bases, with 10 bases left in between. The CDR3 runs 14 residues. CDR3 in amino acids: CASSLRAGDTEAFF. CDR3 in DNA: TGCGCCAGCAGCTTGAGGGCGGGGGACACTGAAGCTTTCTTT. The full variable domain, with the rest looked up from reference TRBV5-1 and TRBJ1-1, is KAGVTQTPRYLIKTRGQQVTLSCSPISGHRSVSWYQQTPGQGLQFLFEYFSETQRNKGNFPGRFSGRQFSNSRSEMNVSTLELGDSALYLCASSLRAGDTEAFFGQGTRLTVV.

The CDR3 protein is CASGRDSSRDEQFF. In DNA form, the CDR3 reads TGTGCCAGCGGCCGGGACTCCTCAAGGGATGAGCAGTTCTTC. The chain carries TRBV2 and TRBJ2-1, with D maybe TRBD2 (6 bases). Germline V gene sequence: CDR1 SNHLY, CDR2 FYNNEI. With 8 bases removed from V and 8 bases from J, the gap between germline ends came to 19 bases. This CDR3 is built from 14 residues.

The chain links TRBV30 to TRBJ1-2; 9 bases line up with TRBD1. Germline CDR1 reads GTSNPN; CDR2 reads SVGIG (reference sequence). The CDR3 consists of 17 residues. J was trimmed by 7 bases and V by 5 bases; bases with no gene match: 20. CDR3 coding DNA: TGTGCCTGGGCCACAAACAGGGGGCGAAACCCCAGGGGTGGCTACACCTTC. Translated, it gives CAWATNRGRNPRGGYTF.

The chain couples TRBV19 to TRBJ1-1, with D hard to call. In germline, CDR1 is LNHDA, CDR2 SQIVND (reference sequence). The V gene lost 2 bases and the J gene lost 0 bases, with 13 bases spanning the gap. This CDR3 is built from 16 residues. The chain's CDR3 is CASSISRGPMNTEAFF. The CDR3 DNA reads as TGTGCCAGTAGTATATCCCGCGGACCGATGAACACTGAAGCTTTCTTT.

The CDR3 DNA reads as TGTGCCAGCAGCCATGACCCCGGGGAGCTGTTTTTT. It translates to CASSHDPGELFF. The chain recombines TRBV25-1 with TRBJ2-2, with D unclear. The CDR3 is 12 residues long. Germline CDR1 reads MGHDK; CDR2 reads SYGVNS. V was cut by 6 bases and J by 6 bases, with 8 bases left in between.

The rearrangement links TRBV11-2 to TRBJ2-1, with D uncertain. Germline CDR1 and CDR2: SGHAT and FQNNGV. The CDR3 spans 12 residues. Trimming pared 1 base from V and 14 bases from J, leaving 12 bases between. CDR3: CASSLVGRTKFF. The CDR3 DNA reads TGTGCCAGCAGCTTAGTGGGCCGGACGAAGTTCTTC.

The genes are TRBV6-4 and TRBJ2-5, with 7 bases lining up with TRBD1. The CDR3 is 15 amino acids. Germline lookup yields CDR1 MRHNA and CDR2 SNTAGT. V was clipped by 8 bases and J by 2 bases; unmatched bases: 11. The CDR3 spells CASGRDSGLQETQYF. CDR3 DNA sequence: TGTGCCAGCGGACGGGACAGTGGCCTACAAGAGACCCAGTACTTC.

As concerns this clone: Given the absence of the conserved phenylalanine or tryptophan at the CDR3 end, a read error is likely. The gene calls are TRBV7-9 and TRBJ2-2; 7 bases align to TRBD1. The V segment lost 6 bases and the J segment 4 bases; nucleotides outside the gene matches: 8. The CDR3 extends over 15 amino acids. Germline CDR1 SEHNR, CDR2 FQNEAQ (reference sequence). The CDR3 sequence is CASSRVTGSTGELFL. CDR3 nucleotide sequence: TGTGCCAGCAGTCGGGTGACAGGGAGCACCGGGGAGCTGTTTCTT.

The genes are TRBV7-9 and TRBJ2-6; D gene ambiguous. The CDR3 has 16 amino acids. CDR1 and CDR2 from the germline V gene are SEHNR and FQNEAQ (reference sequence). V was shortened by 3 bases and J by 0 bases, with 9 bases between the two germline ends. The CDR3 sequence is CASSFPLHSGANVLTF. The CDR3 DNA reads as TGTGCCAGCAGCTTCCCGCTGCACTCTGGGGCCAACGTCCTGACTTTC.

The V gene is TRBV28, the J gene TRBJ1-2; 8 bases align to TRBD1. This CDR3 comprises 12 residues. Germline V CDR1 and CDR2: MDHEN, SYDVKM. V was pared by 6 bases and J by 7 bases, with 4 bases of the junction left unmatched. CDR3 sequence reads: CASRATGGGYTF. In nucleotides, the CDR3 is TGTGCCAGCAGAGCCACAGGGGGTGGCTACACCTTC.

V and J are TRBV19 and TRBJ1-5; D is ambiguous. The CDR3 runs 15 residues. Trimming stripped 3 bases from V and 2 bases from J, with 11 bases between. Germline V gives CDR1 LNHDA, CDR2 SQIVND (reference sequence). CDR3 bases: TGTGCCAGTAGTATGGGCAGTTCGGGCAATCAGCCCCAGCATTTT. It codes for CASSMGSSGNQPQHF.

The genes are TRBV19 and TRBJ2-2; the match to TRBD2 covers 9 bases. This CDR3 is 15 amino acids long. With 1 base clipped from V and 5 bases from J, the junction kept 2 bases outside the gene matches. From germline, CDR1 is LNHDA and CDR2 SQIVND (reference sequence). In DNA, the CDR3 is TGTGCCAGTAGTATAGGCGGGAGGGGGACCGGGGAGCTGTTTTTT. It yields the protein CASSIGGRGTGELFF.

The CDR3 DNA reads TGCGCCAGCAGCCAAGCGGGGCGAGGAGAAAAACTGTTTTTT. Its translation is CASSQAGRGEKLFF. The V gene is TRBV4-3, the J gene TRBJ1-4; tentative D call: TRBD1 (5 bases). The V gene's germline CDR1 is LGHNA and CDR2 YSLEER. V lost 1 base, J lost 8 bases, and 11 bases lay in between. The CDR3 loop spans 14 amino acids.